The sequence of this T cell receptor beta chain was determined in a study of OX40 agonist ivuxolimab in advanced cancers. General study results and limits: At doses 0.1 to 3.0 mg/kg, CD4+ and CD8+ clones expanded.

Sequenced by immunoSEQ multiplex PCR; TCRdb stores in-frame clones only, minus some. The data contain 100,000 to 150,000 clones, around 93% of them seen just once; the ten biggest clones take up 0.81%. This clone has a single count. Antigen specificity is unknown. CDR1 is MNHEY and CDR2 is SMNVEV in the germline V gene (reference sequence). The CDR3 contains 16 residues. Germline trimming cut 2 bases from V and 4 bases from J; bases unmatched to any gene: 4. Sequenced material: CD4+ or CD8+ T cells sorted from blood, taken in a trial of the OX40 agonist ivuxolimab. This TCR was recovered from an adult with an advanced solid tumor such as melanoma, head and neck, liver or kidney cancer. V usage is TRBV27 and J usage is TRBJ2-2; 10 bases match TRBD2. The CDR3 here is CASSLRLAGVTGELFF. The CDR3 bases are TGTGCCAGCAGTTTACGGCTAGCGGGAGTCACCGGGGAGCTGTTTTTT.